Listed below are T cell receptor beta chains from one sample, sequenced in a study of CD8+ T cells in alopecia areata. Sequencing used immunoSEQ multiplex PCR; TCRdb keeps in-frame clones, though not all of them. The sample shows fewer than 110,000 clones, around 50% of them seen only once. The sequenced material came from CD4+ T cells sorted from blood. The receptor source for this set is a human donor in good health. CDR3s include the opening cysteine and the closing phenylalanine or tryptophan. The order of the fields is clone size, J gene, D gene, V gene, CDR3 DNA, CDR3 protein. A D gene is named only where the DNA matches it firmly. Rows give clone size only sometimes, using once, few, many, or a class for an expanded clone.

few | TRBJ2-6 | . | TRBV6-6 | TGTGCCAGCAGGGGGCCTTCACGCTCTGGGGCCAACGTCCTGACTTTC | CASRGPSRSGANVLTF
. | TRBJ2-7 | . | TRBV2 | TGTGCCAGCAGGAACCGGGACAACTCCTACGAGCAGTACTTC | CASRNRDNSYEQYF
once | TRBJ1-5 | TRBD1 | TRBV29-1 | TGCAGCGTTGGGACAGGGGTGGGGAATCAGCCCCAGCATTTT | CSVGTGVGNQPQHF
. | TRBJ1-5 | . | TRBV19 | TGTGCCAGTAACGGCCAGGTCGCGCCTACAAATCAGCCCCAGCATTTT | CASNGQVAPTNQPQHF
few | TRBJ2-7 | TRBD1 | TRBV2 | TGTGCCAGCAGATTGGACAGGGACTCCTACGAGCAGTACTTC | CASRLDRDSYEQYF
. | TRBJ2-1 | . | TRBV18 | TGTGCCAGCTCACCAGAAGGCCACTATGAGCAGTTCTTC | CASSPEGHYEQFF
. | TRBJ1-6 | . | TRBV6-6 | TGTGCCAGCGGTAGGGGTTCACCCCTCCACTTT | CASGRGSPLHF
. | TRBJ2-7 | . | TRBV20-1 | TGCAGGGTACAGGGATGCGAGCAGTACTTC | CRVQGCEQYF
. | TRBJ1-2 | TRBD1 | TRBV30 | TGTGCCTCGACCCCGGGACAGGGTGTCCACACCTTC | CASTPGQGVHTF
once | TRBJ1-2 | . | TRBV7-9 | TGTGCCAGCAGTCGAGACAGTAACTATGGCTACACCTTC | CASSRDSNYGYTF
many | TRBJ1-5 | TRBD1 | TRBV19 | TGTGCCAGTAGTCGAGCGACCGGGACAGATGAGCCCCAGCATTTT | CASSRATGTDEPQHF
. | TRBJ1-3 | . | TRBV28 | TGTGCCAGCACTGGCTCCCAAGTTTACTCTGGAAACACCATATATTTT | CASTGSQVYSGNTIYF
. | TRBJ2-2 | . | TRBV29-1 | TGCAGCGTGGCGACTGCCAGGGAGCTGTTTTTT | CSVATARELFF
. | TRBJ2-2 | TRBD2 | TRBV6-5 | TGTGCCAGCAGACCCGGGGGGGGAGCCGGGGAGCTGTTTTTT | CASRPGGGAGELFF
. | TRBJ2-1 | . | TRBV27 | TGTGCCAGCAGTTTATTGGGGTTAGGAGAGCAGTTCTTC | CASSLLGLGEQFF
. | TRBJ2-7 | . | TRBV7-8 | TGTGCCAGCTCCTTCCAGGCGACAGGTTACTACGAGCAGTACTTC | CASSFQATGYYEQYF
once | TRBJ1-1 | . | TRBV7-2 | TGTGCCAGCAGCTTATCCGTCGGGGGGACTGAAGCTTTCTTT | CASSLSVGGTEAFF
. | TRBJ2-3 | . | TRBV5-1 | TGCGCCAGCAGCCTGGACCAAGGGGGGACGCAGTATTTT | CASSLDQGGTQYF
. | TRBJ2-5 | . | TRBV30 | TGTGCCTGGAGTTTCGGAGCGGCGACCCAGTACTTC | CAWSFGAATQYF
. | TRBJ2-2 | . | TRBV25-1 | TGTGCCAGCAGTGCCCAGGGCACCGGGGAGCTGTTTTTT | CASSAQGTGELFF
few | TRBJ1-2 | . | TRBV6-5 | TGTGCCAGCACCTCTGCCGGGCGGAGTGGCTACACCTTC | CASTSAGRSGYTF
. | TRBJ1-1 | . | TRBV7-2 | TGTGCCAGCAGCTTAGGGCCGGGGAGGACTGAAGCTTTCTTT | CASSLGPGRTEAFF
. | TRBJ1-1 | . | TRBV7-2 | TGTGCCAGCAGCTTTTCGGGTAGAGTTAACACTGAAGCTTTCTTT | CASSFSGRVNTEAFF
. | TRBJ2-3 | . | TRBV10-3 | TGTGCCATCAGATTGGACAGACTTGGCAAGGATACGCAGTATTTT | CAIRLDRLGKDTQYF
few | TRBJ2-7 | . | TRBV29-1 | TGCAGCGTCTACGACAGGAACTCCTACGAGCAGTACTTC | CSVYDRNSYEQYF
. | TRBJ2-1 | . | TRBV27 | TGTGCCAGCAGGACCACCACTACACGACGGAGGCCCTACAATGAGCAGTTCTTC | CASRTTTTRRRPYNEQFF
. | TRBJ1-5 | . | TRBV30 | TGTGCCTGGAGTGTAAAAGGTAGGGAAAATCAGCCCCAGCATTTT | CAWSVKGRENQPQHF
once | TRBJ1-1 | . | TRBV29-1 | TGCAGCGGAGACAAGTCGAACACTGAAGCTTTCTTT | CSGDKSNTEAFF
. | TRBJ1-2 | . | TRBV29-1 | TGCAGCGTTGCGGTATCGGATTATGGCTACACCTTC | CSVAVSDYGYTF
. | TRBJ2-7 | . | TRBV5-1 | TGCGCCAGCAGCTTGAGGGCAGGCGCCTACGAGCAGTACTTC | CASSLRAGAYEQYF
few | TRBJ2-7 | TRBD1 | TRBV25-1 | TGTGCCAGCAGTGAGCCTCCGACAGGGGAATCCTACGAGCAGTACTTC | CASSEPPTGESYEQYF
. | TRBJ1-1 | . | TRBV18 | TGTGCCAGCTCACCGAGGGCGCGGAACACTGAAGCTTTCTTT | CASSPRARNTEAFF